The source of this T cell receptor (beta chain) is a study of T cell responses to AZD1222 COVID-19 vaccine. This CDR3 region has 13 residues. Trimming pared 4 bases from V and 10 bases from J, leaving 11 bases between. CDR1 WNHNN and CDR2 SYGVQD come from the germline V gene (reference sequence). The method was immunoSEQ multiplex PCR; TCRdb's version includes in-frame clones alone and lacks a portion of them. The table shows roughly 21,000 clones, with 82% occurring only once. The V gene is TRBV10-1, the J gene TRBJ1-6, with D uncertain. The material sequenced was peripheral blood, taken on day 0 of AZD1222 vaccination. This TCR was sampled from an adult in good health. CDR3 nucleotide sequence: TGCGCCAGCAGTGTCGGTCCCCACTCACCCCTCCACTTT. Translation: CASSVGPHSPLHF.